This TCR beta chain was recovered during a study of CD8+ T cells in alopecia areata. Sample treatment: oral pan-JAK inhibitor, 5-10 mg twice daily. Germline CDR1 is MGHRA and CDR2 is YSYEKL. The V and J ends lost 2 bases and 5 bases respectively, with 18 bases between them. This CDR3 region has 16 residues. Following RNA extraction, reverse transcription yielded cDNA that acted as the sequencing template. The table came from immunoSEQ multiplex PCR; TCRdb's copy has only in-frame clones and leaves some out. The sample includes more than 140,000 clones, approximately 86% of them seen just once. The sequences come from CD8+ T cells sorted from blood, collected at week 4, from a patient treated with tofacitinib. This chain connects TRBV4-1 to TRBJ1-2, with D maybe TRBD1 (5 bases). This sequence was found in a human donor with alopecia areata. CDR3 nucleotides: TGCGCCAGCAGCCAAACGGACACGGCGATTCTTTATGGCTACACCTTC. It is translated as CASSQTDTAILYGYTF.